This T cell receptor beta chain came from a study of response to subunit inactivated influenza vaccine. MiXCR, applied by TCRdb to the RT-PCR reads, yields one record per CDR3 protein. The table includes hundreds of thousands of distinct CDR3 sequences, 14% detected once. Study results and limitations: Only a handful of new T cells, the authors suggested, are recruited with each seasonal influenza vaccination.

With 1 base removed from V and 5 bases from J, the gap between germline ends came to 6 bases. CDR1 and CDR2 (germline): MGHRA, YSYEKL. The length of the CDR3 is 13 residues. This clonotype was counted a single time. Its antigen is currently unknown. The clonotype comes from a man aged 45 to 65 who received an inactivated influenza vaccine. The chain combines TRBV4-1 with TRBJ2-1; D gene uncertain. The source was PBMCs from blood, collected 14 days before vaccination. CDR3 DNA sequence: TGCGCCAGCAGCCAAGTTAGGGACAATGAGCAGTTCTTC. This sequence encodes CASSQVRDNEQFF.